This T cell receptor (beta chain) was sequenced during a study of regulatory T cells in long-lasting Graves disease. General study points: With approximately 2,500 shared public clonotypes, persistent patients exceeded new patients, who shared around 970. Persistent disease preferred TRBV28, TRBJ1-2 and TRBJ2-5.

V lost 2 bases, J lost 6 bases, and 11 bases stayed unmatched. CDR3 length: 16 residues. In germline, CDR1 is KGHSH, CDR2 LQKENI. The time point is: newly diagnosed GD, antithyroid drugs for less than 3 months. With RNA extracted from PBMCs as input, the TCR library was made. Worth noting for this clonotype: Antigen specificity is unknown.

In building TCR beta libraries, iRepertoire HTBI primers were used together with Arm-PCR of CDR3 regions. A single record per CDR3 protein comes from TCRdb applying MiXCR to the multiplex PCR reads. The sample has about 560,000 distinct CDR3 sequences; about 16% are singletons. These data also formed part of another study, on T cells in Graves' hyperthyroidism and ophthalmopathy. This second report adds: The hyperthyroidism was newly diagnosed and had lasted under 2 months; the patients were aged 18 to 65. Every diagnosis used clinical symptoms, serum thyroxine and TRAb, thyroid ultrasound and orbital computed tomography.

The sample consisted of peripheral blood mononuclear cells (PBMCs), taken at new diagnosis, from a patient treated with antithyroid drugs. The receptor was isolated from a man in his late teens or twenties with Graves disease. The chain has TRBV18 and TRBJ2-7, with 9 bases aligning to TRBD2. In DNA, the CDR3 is TGTGCCAGCTCACCAGTGGGAGCGGGAGGATTGTTCGAGCAGTACTTC. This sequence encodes CASSPVGAGGLFEQYF.